The 9 T cell receptor beta chains below were found in one sample sequenced in a study of blood T cells in healthy people across ages. Primers used in a second PCR of about 7 to 12 cycles were a sample-barcoded 5' primer and a J-beta primer mix. Each CDR3 protein gets one entry after TCRdb re-called the 5' RACE reads with MiXCR. This sample has about 1,400,000 distinct CDR3 sequences; roughly 45% occur once, and the top ten carry under 8%. The specimen sequenced was blood. The origin of the receptors is a woman under 30 in good health.

V and J are TRBV20-1 and TRBJ2-1; a weak D match, TRBD2 (5 bases). This CDR3 is 13 amino acids long. Looked up from germline, CDR1 is DFQATT and CDR2 is SNEGSKA (reference sequence). Trimming cost V 5 bases and J 6 bases, with 14 bases left between them. This chain's CDR3 is CSAPLSGSNEQFF. The DNA of the CDR3 is TGCAGTGCTCCCTTGTCGGGATCCAATGAGCAGTTCTTC.

This clonotype was picked up a small number of times. The rearrangement links TRBV28 to TRBJ2-3; maybe TRBD2 (6 bases). The germline V and J ends were trimmed by 7 bases and 2 bases, with 25 bases remaining between them. The CDR3 has 18 residues. Germline loops: CDR1 MDHEN, CDR2 SYDVKM. As DNA, the CDR3 is TGTGCCAGCAAAGGAGGGTATTTGCTCGCGGATGACACAGATACGCAGTATTTT. Protein: CASKGGYLLADDTDTQYF.

The chain has TRBV25-1 and TRBJ1-2; D gene ambiguous. The length of the CDR3 is 17 residues. The V gene's germline CDR1 is MGHDK and CDR2 SYGVNS. V gave up 4 bases and J gave up 3 bases, with 21 bases separating them. CDR3 sequence (DNA): TGTGCCAGCAGTGGTGGACTTGTTGCCCCCTGGGACTATGGCTACACCTTC. It translates to CASSGGLVAPWDYGYTF.

The V and J genes are TRBV25-1 and TRBJ2-5; possibly TRBD1 or TRBD2 for D (6 bases each). Germline values: CDR1 MGHDK, CDR2 SYGVNS. With 7 bases removed from V and 5 bases from J, the gap between germline ends came to 17 bases. The CDR3 extends over 14 amino acids. The CDR3 DNA follows: TGTGCCAGCACTAGACAGGAGGGCATCGAGACCCAGTACTTC. Translation gives CASTRQEGIETQYF.

This clonotype was counted only a few times. At one end the junction does not follow the germline gene, possibly because of a read error. The genes are TRBV7-6 and TRBJ2-1; D is unresolved. This CDR3 contains 11 residues. Germline-derived CDR1 and CDR2 are SGHVS and FNYEAQ. The CDR3 loop is CAGSFRNEQFF. CDR3 DNA sequence: TGTGCCGGCAGCTTTCGCAATGAGCAGTTCTTC.

The chain employs TRBV3-1 and TRBJ1-2; D call uncertain. The CDR3 has 15 residues. Germline CDR1 and CDR2: LGHDT and YNNKEL (reference sequence). Trimming pared 6 bases from V and 4 bases from J, leaving 18 bases between. CDR3 in amino acids: CASSQLGTEGYGYTF. The DNA of the CDR3 is TGTGCCAGCAGTCAATTGGGAACAGAGGGCTATGGCTACACCTTC.

The chain is built from TRBV11-2 and TRBJ2-7, with 7 bases that match TRBD1. Losses at the gene ends were 1 base for V and 0 bases for J; bases not matched to a gene: 6. The CDR3 spans 16 residues. CDR1 and CDR2 from the germline V gene are SGHAT and FQNNGV. CDR3 coding DNA: TGTGCCAGCAGCTTAGGAAGGGGGACAGTCTCCTACGAGCAGTACTTC. It yields the protein CASSLGRGTVSYEQYF.

The chain couples TRBV27 to TRBJ1-4; D remains ambiguous. Germline V gene sequence: CDR1 MNHEY, CDR2 SMNVEV (reference sequence). The ends were cut back, 5 bases at V and 7 bases at J, with 8 bases in the middle. This CDR3 is 12 amino acids long. The CDR3 sequence is CASSTRTEKLFF. The CDR3 DNA reads TGTGCCAGCAGTACCCGGACTGAAAAACTGTTTTTT.

This chain joins TRBV5-1 and TRBJ1-1; tentatively, D is TRBD1 (5 bases). This CDR3 region has 13 residues. CDR1 SGHRS and CDR2 YFSETQ come from the germline V gene. Trimming removed 3 bases at V and 6 bases at J, with 12 bases between. The chain's CDR3 is CASSSSRDAEAFF. In DNA form, the CDR3 reads TGCGCCAGCAGCTCCTCTCGGGACGCTGAAGCTTTCTTT.